The clone carrying this TCR beta chain was found once. The germline V and J ends were trimmed by 7 bases and 0 bases, with 13 bases remaining between them. Germline assignment: CDR1 MGHRA and CDR2 YSYEKL. This CDR3 is built from 16 residues. The data were taken from a study of blood T cell repertoires in COVID-19. Overall study: The United States, Italy and Spain supplied acute and convalescent COVID-19 samples. From T cells, B-cell-depleted T cells, or PBMCs came the material, which was cDNA or gDNA.

In the authors' methods: Cell counts per sample came from amplifying reference gene primers. The method was immunoSEQ multiplex PCR; TCRdb's version includes in-frame clones alone and lacks a portion of them. V and J calls and clone size are as listed in that table; D and trimming were resolved from the DNA. This sample has 70,000 to 90,000 clones; around nine tenths occur once, and the top ten carry about 7.2%. The sample consisted of peripheral blood. The receptor's source is a man aged 55 to 69 with acute or convalescent COVID-19. This chain connects TRBV4-1 to TRBJ1-6; D is uncertain. CDR3 in amino acids: CASKVGENSYNSPLHF. Written as DNA, the CDR3 is TGCGCCAGCAAAGTGGGCGAAAACTCCTATAATTCACCCCTCCACTTT.